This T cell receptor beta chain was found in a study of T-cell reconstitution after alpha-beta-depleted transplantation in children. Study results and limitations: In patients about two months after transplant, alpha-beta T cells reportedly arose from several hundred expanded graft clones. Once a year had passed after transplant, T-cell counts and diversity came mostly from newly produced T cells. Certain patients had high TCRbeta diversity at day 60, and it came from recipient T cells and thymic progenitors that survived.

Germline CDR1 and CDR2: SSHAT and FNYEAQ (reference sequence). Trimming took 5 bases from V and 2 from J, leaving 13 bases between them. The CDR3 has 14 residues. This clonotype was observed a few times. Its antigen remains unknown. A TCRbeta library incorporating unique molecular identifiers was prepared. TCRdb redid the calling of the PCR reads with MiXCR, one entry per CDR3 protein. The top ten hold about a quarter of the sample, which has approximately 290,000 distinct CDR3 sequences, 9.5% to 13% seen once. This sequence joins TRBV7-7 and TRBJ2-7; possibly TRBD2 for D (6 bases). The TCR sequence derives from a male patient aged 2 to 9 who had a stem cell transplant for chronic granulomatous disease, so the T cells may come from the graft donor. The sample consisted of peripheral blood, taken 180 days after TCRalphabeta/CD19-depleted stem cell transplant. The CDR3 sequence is CASSAGTGTYEQYF. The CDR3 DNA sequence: TGTGCCAGCAGCGCCGGGACTGGAACCTACGAGCAGTACTTC.